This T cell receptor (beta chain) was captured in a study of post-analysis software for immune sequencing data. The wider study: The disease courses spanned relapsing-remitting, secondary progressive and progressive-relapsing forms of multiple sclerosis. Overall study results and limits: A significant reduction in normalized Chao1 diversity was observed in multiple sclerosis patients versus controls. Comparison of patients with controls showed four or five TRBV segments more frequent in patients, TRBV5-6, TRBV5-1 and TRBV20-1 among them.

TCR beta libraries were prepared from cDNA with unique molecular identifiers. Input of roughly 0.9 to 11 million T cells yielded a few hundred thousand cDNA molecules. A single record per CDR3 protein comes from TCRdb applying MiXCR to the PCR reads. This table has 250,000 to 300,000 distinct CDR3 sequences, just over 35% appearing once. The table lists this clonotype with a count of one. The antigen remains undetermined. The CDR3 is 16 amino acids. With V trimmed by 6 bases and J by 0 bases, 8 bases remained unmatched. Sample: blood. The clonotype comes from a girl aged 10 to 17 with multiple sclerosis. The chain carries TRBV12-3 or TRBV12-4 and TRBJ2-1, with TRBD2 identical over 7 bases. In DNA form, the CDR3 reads TGTGCCAGCAGCCAGATCGGGGGGATCTCCTACAATGAGCAGTTCTTC. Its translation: CASSQIGGISYNEQFF.